The clone carrying this T cell receptor (beta chain) was observed once. The germline CDR1 and CDR2 sequences are SGDLS and YYNGEE. The CDR3 loop spans 15 amino acids. V was clipped by 0 bases and J by 1 base, with 10 bases between them. This entry comes from a study of cytomegalovirus exposure and HLA in healthy donors. PCR primers comprised 60 Vbeta and 13 Jbeta primers. The protocol was immunoSEQ multiplex PCR, while the TCRdb copy is restricted to in-frame clones and leaves out a portion. This sample carries a few hundred thousand clones, around 90% of them seen once, and the ten largest clones take approximately 1.5%.

The source is a girl between 2 and 10 years old in good health and CMV-seronegative. The chain has TRBV9 and TRBJ1-2; D is unresolved. Sequencing was carried out using PBMCs. CDR3 sequence: CASSVGSGGNYGYTF. The CDR3 DNA is TGTGCCAGCAGCGTAGGCAGCGGCGGTAACTATGGCTACACCTTC.